This TCR beta chain was captured by sequencing in a study of cytomegalovirus exposure and HLA in healthy donors. CDR1 is SEHNR and CDR2 is FQNEAQ in the germline V gene (reference sequence). The CDR3 totals 16 residues. The ends lost 3 bases at V and 8 bases at J; junction bases unmatched: 10. PCR employed 60 Vbeta and 13 Jbeta primers. Repertoires were generated with immunoSEQ multiplex PCR, while TCRdb's copy carries only in-frame clones and drops some. This sample's clone table lists under 150,000 clones. This TCR came from a woman aged 40 to 55 in good health and CMV-seronegative. Sequences were obtained from PBMCs. The chain has TRBV7-9 and TRBJ1-4; TRBD1 aligns across 9 bases. The CDR3 loop is CASSLNGQGPGEKLFF. The CDR3 DNA is TGTGCCAGCAGCTTGAATGGACAGGGGCCGGGGGAAAAACTGTTTTTT.